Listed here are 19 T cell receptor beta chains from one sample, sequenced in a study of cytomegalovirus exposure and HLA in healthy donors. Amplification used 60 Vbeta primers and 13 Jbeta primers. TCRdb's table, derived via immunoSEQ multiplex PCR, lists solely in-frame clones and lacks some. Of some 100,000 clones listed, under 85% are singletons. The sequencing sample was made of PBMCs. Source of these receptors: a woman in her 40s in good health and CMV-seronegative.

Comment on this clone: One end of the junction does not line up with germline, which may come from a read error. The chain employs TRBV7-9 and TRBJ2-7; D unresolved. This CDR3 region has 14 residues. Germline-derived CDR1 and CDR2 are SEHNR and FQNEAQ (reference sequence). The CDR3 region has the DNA TGTTCCAGCAGCTTAGTGGGTGGGCCAGTCGAGCAGTACTTC. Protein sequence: CSSSLVGGPVEQYF.

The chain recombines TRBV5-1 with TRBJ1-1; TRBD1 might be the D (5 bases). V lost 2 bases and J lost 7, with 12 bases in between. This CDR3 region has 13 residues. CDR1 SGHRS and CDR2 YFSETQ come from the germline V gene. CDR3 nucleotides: TGCGCCAGCAGCTTCGGGGGTGCAGATGAAGCTTTCTTT. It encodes CASSFGGADEAFF.

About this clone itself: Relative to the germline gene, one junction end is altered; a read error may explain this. The CDR3 bases are TGTTCCAGCCCCTCGGAGGTCGATACGCAGTATTTT. Its translation: CSSPSEVDTQYF. The chain couples TRBV7-9 to TRBJ2-3; maybe TRBD2 (5 bases). The CDR3 has 12 amino acids. The germline CDR1 and CDR2 sequences are SEHNR and FQNEAQ (reference sequence).

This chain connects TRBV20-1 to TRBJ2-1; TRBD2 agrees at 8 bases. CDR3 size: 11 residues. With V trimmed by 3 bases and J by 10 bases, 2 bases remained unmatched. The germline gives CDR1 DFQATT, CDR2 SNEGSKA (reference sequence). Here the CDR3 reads CSARGGREQFF. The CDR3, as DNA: TGCAGTGCTAGGGGCGGGAGGGAGCAGTTCTTC.

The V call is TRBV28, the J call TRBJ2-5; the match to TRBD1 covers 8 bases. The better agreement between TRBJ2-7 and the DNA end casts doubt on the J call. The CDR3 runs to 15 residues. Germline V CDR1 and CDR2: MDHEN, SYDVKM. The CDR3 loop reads CASTLLGQANYEQYF. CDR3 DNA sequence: TGTGCCAGCACCCTACTGGGACAGGCAAACTACGAGCAGTACTTC.

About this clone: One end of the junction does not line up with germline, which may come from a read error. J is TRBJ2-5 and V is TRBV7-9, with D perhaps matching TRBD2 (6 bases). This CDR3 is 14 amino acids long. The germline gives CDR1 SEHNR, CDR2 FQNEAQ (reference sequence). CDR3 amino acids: CSSSFGLNQETQYF. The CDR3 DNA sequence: TGTTCCAGCAGCTTTGGACTAAACCAAGAGACCCAGTACTTC.

In nucleotides, the CDR3 is TGTGCCAGCAGCTTAGGATCAGGGTATCATTCACCCCTCCACTTT. As protein: CASSLGSGYHSPLHF. The chain is built from TRBV7-9 and TRBJ1-6; possible D gene TRBD1, 5 bases. V shed 1 base and J shed 8 bases, with 12 bases lying between them. CDR1 SEHNR and CDR2 FQNEAQ come from the germline V gene (reference sequence). This CDR3 is 15 amino acids long. Using reference TRBV7-9 and TRBJ1-6 for the parts outside the CDR3, the full variable domain is DTGVSQNPRHKITKRGQNVTFRCDPISEHNRLYWYRQTLGQGPEFLTYFQNEAQLEKSRLLSDRFSAERPKGSFSTLEIQRTEQGDSAMYLCASSLGSGYHSPLHFGNGTRLTVT.

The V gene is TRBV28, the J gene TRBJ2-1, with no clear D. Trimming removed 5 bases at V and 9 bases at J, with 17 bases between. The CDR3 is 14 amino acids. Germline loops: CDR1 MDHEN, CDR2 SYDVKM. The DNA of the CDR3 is TGTGCCAGCAGTCGCGAGCGCGGAGCCTTTGAGCAGTTCTTC. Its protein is CASSRERGAFEQFF.

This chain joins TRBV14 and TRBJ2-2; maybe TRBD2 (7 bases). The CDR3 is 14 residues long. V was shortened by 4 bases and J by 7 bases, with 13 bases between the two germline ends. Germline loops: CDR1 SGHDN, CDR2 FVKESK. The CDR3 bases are TGTGCCAGCAGCCGGGGGGGCCTAGGCGGGGAGCTGTTTTTT. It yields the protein CASSRGGLGGELFF. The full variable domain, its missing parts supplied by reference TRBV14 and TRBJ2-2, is EAGVTQFPSHSVIEKGQTVTLRCDPISGHDNLYWYRRVMGKEIKFLLHFVKESKQDESGMPNNRFLAERTGGTYSTLKVQPAELEDSGVYFCASSRGGLGGELFFGEGSRLTVL.

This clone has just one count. The CDR3 here is CASSSERTGELFF. CDR3 nucleotides: TGTGCCAGCAGCTCCGAGCGCACCGGGGAGCTGTTTTTT. This rearrangement joins TRBV5-4 to TRBJ2-2, with D unresolved. This CDR3 comprises 13 residues. V was pared by 3 bases and J by 4 bases, with 7 bases between. CDR1 and CDR2 (germline): SGHNT, YYREEE (reference sequence).

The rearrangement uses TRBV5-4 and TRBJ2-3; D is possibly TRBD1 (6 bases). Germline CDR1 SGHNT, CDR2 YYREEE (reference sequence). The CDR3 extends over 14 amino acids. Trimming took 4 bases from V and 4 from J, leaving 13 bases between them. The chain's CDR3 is CASSAAGVPDTQYF. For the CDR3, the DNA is TGTGCCAGCAGCGCCGCAGGGGTCCCAGATACGCAGTATTTT. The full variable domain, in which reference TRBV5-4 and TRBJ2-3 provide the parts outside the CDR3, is ETGVTQSPTHLIKTRGQQVTLRCSSQSGHNTVSWYQQALGQGPQFIFQYYREEENGRGNFPPRFSGLQFPNYSSELNVNALELDDSALYLCASSAAGVPDTQYFGPGTRLTVL.

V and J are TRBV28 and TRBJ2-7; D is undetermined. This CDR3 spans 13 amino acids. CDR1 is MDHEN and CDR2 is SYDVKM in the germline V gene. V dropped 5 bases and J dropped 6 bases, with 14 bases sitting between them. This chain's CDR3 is CASSPPTDGEQYF. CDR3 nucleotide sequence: TGTGCCAGCAGTCCCCCCACAGACGGCGAGCAGTACTTC.

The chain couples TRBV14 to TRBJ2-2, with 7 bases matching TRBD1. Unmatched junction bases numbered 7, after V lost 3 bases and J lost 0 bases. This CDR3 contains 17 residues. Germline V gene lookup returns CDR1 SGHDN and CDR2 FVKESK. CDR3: CASSQTTGTANTGELFF. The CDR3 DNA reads TGTGCCAGCAGCCAGACCACCGGGACAGCGAACACCGGGGAGCTGTTTTTT.

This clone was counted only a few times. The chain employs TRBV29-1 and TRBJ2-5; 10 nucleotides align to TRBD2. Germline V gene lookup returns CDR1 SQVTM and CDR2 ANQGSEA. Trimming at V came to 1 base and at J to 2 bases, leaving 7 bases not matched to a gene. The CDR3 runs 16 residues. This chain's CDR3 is CSVEGERGGRQETQYF. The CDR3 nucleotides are TGCAGCGTTGAAGGAGAGCGGGGGGGCCGACAAGAGACCCAGTACTTC. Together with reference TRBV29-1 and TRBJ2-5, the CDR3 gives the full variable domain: SAVISQKPSRDICQRGTSLTIQCQVDSQVTMMFWYRQQPGQSLTLIATANQGSEATYESGFVIDKFPISRPNLTFSTLTVSNMSPEDSSIYLCSVEGERGGRQETQYFGPGTRLLVL.

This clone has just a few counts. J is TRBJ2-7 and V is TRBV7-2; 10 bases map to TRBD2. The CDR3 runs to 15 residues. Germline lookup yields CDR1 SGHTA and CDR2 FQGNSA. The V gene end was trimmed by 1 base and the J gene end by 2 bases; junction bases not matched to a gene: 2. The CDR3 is CASSLEGLATYEQYF. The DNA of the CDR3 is TGTGCCAGCAGCTTAGAGGGACTAGCGACCTACGAGCAGTACTTC. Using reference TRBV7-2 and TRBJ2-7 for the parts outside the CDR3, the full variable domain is GAGVSQSPSNKVTEKGKDVELRCDPISGHTALYWYRQSLGQGLEFLIYFQGNSAPDKSGLPSDRFSAERTGGSVSTLTIQRTQQEDSAVYLCASSLEGLATYEQYFGPGTRLTVT.

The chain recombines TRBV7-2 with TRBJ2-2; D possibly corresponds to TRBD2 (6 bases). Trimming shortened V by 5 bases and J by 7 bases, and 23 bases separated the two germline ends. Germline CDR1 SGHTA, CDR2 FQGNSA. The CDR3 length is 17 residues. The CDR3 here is CASSPSLGGTGHGELFF. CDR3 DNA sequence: TGTGCCAGCAGCCCCTCCCTCGGGGGAACGGGGCACGGGGAGCTGTTTTTT.

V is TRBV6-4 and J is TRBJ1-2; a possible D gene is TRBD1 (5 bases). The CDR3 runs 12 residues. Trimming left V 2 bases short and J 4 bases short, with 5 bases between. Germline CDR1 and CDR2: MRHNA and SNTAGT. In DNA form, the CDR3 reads TGTGCCAGCAGTGACACAGGCTATGGCTACACCTTC. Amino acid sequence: CASSDTGYGYTF.

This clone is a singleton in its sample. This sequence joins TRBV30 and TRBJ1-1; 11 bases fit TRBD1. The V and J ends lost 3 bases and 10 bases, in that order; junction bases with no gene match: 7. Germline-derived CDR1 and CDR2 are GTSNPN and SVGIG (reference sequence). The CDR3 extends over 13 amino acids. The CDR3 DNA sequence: TGTGCCTGGAGCCGGGACAGGGGGGACGGAGCTTTCTTT. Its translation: CAWSRDRGDGAFF.

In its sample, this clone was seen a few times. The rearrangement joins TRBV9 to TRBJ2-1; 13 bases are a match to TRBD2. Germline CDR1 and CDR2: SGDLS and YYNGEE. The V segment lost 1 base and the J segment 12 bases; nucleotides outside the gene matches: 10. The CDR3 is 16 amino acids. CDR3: CASSVRPGLAGTGQFF. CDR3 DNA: TGTGCCAGCAGCGTACGACCGGGACTAGCGGGGACTGGGCAGTTCTTC. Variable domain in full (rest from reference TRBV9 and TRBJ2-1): DSGVTQTPKHLITATGQRVTLRCSPRSGDLSVYWYQQSLDQGLQFLIQYYNGEERAKGNILERFSAQQFPDLHSELNLSSLELGDSALYFCASSVRPGLAGTGQFFGPGTRLTVL.